This T cell receptor beta chain originates from a study of T cell responses to AZD1222 COVID-19 vaccine. Study-level findings and limits: A mostly white British donor set with more females was recruited, and clonal diversity was possibly underestimated.

On this clone: What it recognizes is unknown.

Profiled with immunoSEQ multiplex PCR; TCRdb holds only in-frame clones, not every one. The sample holds approximately 150,000 clones, 80% to 95% seen once. V was trimmed by 6 bases and J by 3 bases, leaving 15 bases between them. Germline V lookup: CDR1 SGDLS, CDR2 YYNGEE. CDR3 size: 14 residues. The sequence came from an adult in good health. The chain has TRBV9 and TRBJ1-1; no firm D call. The sample consisted of peripheral blood, taken on day 0 of AZD1222 vaccination. The CDR3 DNA follows: TGTGCCAGCACAAGTTCCGGGTCAGACACTGAAGCTTTCTTT. Its protein is CASTSSGSDTEAFF.